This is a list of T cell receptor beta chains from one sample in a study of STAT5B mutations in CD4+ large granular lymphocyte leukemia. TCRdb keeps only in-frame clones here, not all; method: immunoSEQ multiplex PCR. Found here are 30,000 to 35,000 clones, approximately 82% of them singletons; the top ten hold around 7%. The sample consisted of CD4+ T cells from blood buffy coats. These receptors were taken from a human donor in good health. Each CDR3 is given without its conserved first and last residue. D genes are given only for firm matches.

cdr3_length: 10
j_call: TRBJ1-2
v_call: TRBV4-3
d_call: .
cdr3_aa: ASSLDSYGYT

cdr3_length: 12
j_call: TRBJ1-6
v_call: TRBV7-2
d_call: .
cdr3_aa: ASRVGVTNSPLH

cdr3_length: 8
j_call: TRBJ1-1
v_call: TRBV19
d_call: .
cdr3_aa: ANAVGLAF

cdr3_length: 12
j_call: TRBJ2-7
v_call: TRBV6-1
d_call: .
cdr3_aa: ASSEGWRGYEQY

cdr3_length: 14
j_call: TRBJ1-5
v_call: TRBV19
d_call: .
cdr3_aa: ASSIAGRVFLQPQH

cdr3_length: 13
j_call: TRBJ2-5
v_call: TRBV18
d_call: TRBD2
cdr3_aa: ASSPQRGAPGTQY

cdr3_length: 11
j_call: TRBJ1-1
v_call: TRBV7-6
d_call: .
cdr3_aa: ASTGLLGTEAF

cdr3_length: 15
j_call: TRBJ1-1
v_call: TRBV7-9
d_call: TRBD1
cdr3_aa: ASSRTGSRSRNTEAF

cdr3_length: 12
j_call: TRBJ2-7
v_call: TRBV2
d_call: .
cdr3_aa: ASSQDRSSYEQY

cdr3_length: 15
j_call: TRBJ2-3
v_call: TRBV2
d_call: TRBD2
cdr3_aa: ASSEAPGLAGTDTQY

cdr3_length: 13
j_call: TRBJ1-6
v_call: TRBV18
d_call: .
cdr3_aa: ASSPGNSYNSPLH

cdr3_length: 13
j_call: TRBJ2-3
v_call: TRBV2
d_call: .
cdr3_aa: ASSLGGGTTDTQY

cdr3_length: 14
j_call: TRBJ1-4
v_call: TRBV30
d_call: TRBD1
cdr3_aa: AWSVQGDSLNEKLF

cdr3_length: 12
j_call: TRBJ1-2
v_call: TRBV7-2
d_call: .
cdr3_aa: ASSPQPGGYGYT

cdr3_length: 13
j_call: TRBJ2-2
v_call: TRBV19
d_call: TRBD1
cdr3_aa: ASSAGTGFTGELF

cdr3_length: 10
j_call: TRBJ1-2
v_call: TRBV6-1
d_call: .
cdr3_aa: ASRTGYYGYT

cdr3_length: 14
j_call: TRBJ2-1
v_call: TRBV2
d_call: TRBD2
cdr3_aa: ASTAGLAGVYNEQF

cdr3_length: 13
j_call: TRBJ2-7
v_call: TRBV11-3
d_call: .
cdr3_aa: ASSPRDGSSYEQY

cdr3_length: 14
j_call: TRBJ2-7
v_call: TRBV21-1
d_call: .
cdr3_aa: ASSKVGRGGPYEQY

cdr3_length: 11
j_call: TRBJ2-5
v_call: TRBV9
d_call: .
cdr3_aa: ASSVPGVETQY

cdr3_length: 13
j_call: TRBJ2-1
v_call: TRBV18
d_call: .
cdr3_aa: ASSPRVDSYNEQF

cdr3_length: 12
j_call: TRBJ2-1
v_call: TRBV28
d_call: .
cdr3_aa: ASNEAFGGNEQF

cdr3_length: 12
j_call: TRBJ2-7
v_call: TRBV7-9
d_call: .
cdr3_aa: ASSRGGTYYEQY

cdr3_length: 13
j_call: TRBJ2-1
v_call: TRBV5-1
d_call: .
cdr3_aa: ASSLGVTGRNEQF

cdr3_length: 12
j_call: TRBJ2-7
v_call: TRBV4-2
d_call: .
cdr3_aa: ASSQGQDIYEQY

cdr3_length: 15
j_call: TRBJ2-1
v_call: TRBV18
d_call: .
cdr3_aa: ASSRGVSSITYNEQF

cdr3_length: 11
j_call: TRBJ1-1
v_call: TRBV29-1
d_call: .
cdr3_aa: SVEDRQFQEHF

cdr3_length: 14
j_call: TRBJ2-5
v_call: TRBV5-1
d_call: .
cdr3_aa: ASTSTQVSAGETQY